These 24 T cell receptor beta chains were sequenced from one sample in a study of graft-versus-host responses after intestinal transplantation. The table came from immunoSEQ multiplex PCR; TCRdb's copy has only in-frame clones and leaves some out. The data contain around 100,000 clones, roughly 87% of them singletons. These receptors have no identified antigens. The sample was unstimulated CD4+ T cells sorted from spleen or lymph node cells, taken before intestinal transplant. All receptors derive from a human donor who received an intestinal transplant.

This chain connects TRBV2 to TRBJ1-6; a possible D gene is TRBD1 (6 bases). Germline-derived CDR1 and CDR2 are SNHLY and FYNNEI. The CDR3 is 14 residues long. Trimming pared 7 bases from V and 10 bases from J, leaving 17 bases between. CDR3: CASTVQGFGSPLHF. As DNA, the CDR3 is TGTGCCAGCACCGTTCAGGGGTTTGGGTCACCCCTCCACTTT.

V usage is TRBV4-2 and J usage is TRBJ2-7; TRBD1 matches 7 bases. CDR1 is LGHNA, CDR2 YNFKEQ, per germline. This CDR3 contains 14 residues. Trimming cost V 5 bases and J 2 bases; bases outside gene matches: 6. The CDR3 loop reads CASSYRGTAYEQYF. DNA of the CDR3: TGTGCCAGCAGCTACAGAGGGACAGCCTACGAGCAGTACTTC.

This clone was observed a few times. The sample holds other DNA sequences that translate to the same CDR3. The chain uses TRBV7-9 and TRBJ1-2; D is undetermined. Germline V CDR1 and CDR2: SEHNR, FQNEAQ (reference sequence). This CDR3 contains 13 residues. V lost 5 bases, J lost 3 bases, and 10 bases lay in between. The CDR3 DNA sequence: TGTGCCAGCAGCGGGAATACCTACTATGGCTACACCTTC. Translating it yields CASSGNTYYGYTF.

This rearrangement joins TRBV5-2 to TRBJ2-6; the tabulated D call, TRBD2, remains unverified against the DNA. TRBV5-2 is flagged as a pseudogene. The CDR3 runs 18 residues. For the CDR3, the DNA is TGTGCCAGCAAACACTATCGAGATACACAAAGTCGGGCCAACGTCCTGACTTTC. It specifies CASKHYRDTQSRANVLTF.

This clone was found once. The gene calls are TRBV25-1 and TRBJ1-2, with D possibly TRBD1 on 6 matching bases. The CDR3 is 12 amino acids. The V gene's germline CDR1 is MGHDK and CDR2 SYGVNS. V was pared by 2 bases and J by 8 bases, with 9 bases between. Here the CDR3 reads CASSEGQRGYTF. CDR3 nucleotide sequence: TGTGCCAGCAGTGAAGGACAGCGGGGCTACACCTTC.

In DNA form, the CDR3 reads TGCGCCAGCAGTGAGTCGTTGCTGGGAGAGCAGTACTTC. It encodes CASSESLLGEQYF. The gene calls are TRBV10-1 and TRBJ2-7, with D unclear. The germline V and J ends were trimmed by 0 bases and 7 bases, with 10 bases remaining between them. This CDR3 region has 13 residues. Germline V gene sequence: CDR1 WNHNN, CDR2 SYGVQD (reference sequence).

This clone was observed a single time. V gene TRBV4-1 combines with J gene TRBJ2-5; possibly TRBD1 for D (6 bases). The CDR3 spans 14 residues. V lost 0 bases, J lost 7 bases, and 12 bases lay in between. CDR1 MGHRA and CDR2 YSYEKL come from the germline V gene. The CDR3 DNA sequence: TGCGCCAGCAGCCAAGATACACAGGGTCTGACCCAGTACTTC. Protein product: CASSQDTQGLTQYF.

V usage is TRBV7-9 and J usage is TRBJ2-1; D not certain. The germline V gene has CDR1 SEHNR and CDR2 FQNEAQ (reference sequence). The CDR3 is 12 residues long. V was pared by 1 base and J by 13 bases, with 11 bases between. CDR3 sequence reads: CASSLVGSAQFF. The DNA for the CDR3 is TGTGCCAGCAGCTTAGTTGGGTCAGCCCAGTTCTTC.

The chain couples TRBV5-4 to TRBJ1-1, with 9 nucleotides matching TRBD1. The CDR3 spans 16 residues. Germline CDR1 SGHNT, CDR2 YYREEE (reference sequence). V shed 5 bases, J shed 1 base, and the junction held 9 bases outside the gene matches. CDR3 sequence reads: CASRKQGAGWNTEAFF. For the CDR3, the DNA is TGTGCCAGCAGAAAACAGGGGGCGGGGTGGAACACTGAAGCTTTCTTT.

The chain is built from TRBV5-1 and TRBJ2-3; D possibly corresponds to TRBD2 (6 bases). The CDR3 contains 15 residues. Trimming cost V 4 bases and J 0 bases, with 12 bases left between them. Germline CDR1 and CDR2: SGHRS and YFSETQ. The CDR3 DNA follows: TGCGCCAGCAGCGACGGACTACCAAGCACAGATACGCAGTATTTT. This gives the protein CASSDGLPSTDTQYF.

The V call is TRBV5-4, the J call TRBJ1-2, with no clear D. This CDR3 has 15 amino acids. Germline V gene sequence: CDR1 SGHNT, CDR2 YYREEE (reference sequence). V was clipped by 7 bases and J by 4 bases, with 20 bases between them. Here the CDR3 reads CASSPGGSPLYGYTF. CDR3 coding DNA: TGTGCCAGCTCTCCCGGAGGCTCACCCCTCTATGGCTACACCTTC.

The V gene is TRBV2, the J gene TRBJ2-7; TRBD1 matches 10 bases. The CDR3 is 15 amino acids. Germline V gene data show CDR1 as SNHLY and CDR2 as FYNNEI. V shed 5 bases and J 4 bases; nucleotides not matched to a gene: 8. CDR3 sequence (DNA): TGTGCCAGCAGTAGTGCCGGGACAGGGGTTTACGAGCAGTACTTC. Protein product: CASSSAGTGVYEQYF.

V is TRBV19 and J is TRBJ2-2; possibly TRBD1 for D (6 bases). V was shortened by 6 bases and J by 5 bases, with 16 bases between the two germline ends. CDR3 size: 15 residues. The germline gives CDR1 LNHDA, CDR2 SQIVND (reference sequence). The DNA of the CDR3 is TGTGCCAGTAGCCTCGAGGGGGAGATAACCGGGGAGCTGTTTTTT. This translates into CASSLEGEITGELFF.

The rearrangement uses TRBV6-5 and TRBJ1-2; weak D call: TRBD1 (6 bases). The germline V gene has CDR1 MNHEY and CDR2 SVGAGI. V lost 6 bases and J lost 2, with 10 bases in between. The CDR3 consists of 13 residues. The CDR3 sequence: CASSPGANYGYTF. The DNA for the CDR3 is TGTGCCAGCAGCCCGGGGGCGAACTATGGCTACACCTTC.

The chain combines TRBV6-5 with TRBJ2-1; D not resolved. The CDR3 contains 14 residues. V dropped 3 bases and J dropped 4 bases, with 10 bases sitting between them. In germline, CDR1 is MNHEY, CDR2 SVGAGI. This CDR3 reads CASSYTLQYNEQFF. CDR3 sequence (DNA): TGTGCCAGCAGTTATACCCTTCAGTACAATGAGCAGTTCTTC.

V gene TRBV6-5 combines with J gene TRBJ1-6; possibly TRBD1 for D (5 bases). The CDR3 has 14 residues. Germline CDR1 is MNHEY and CDR2 is SVGAGI. Between the trimmed V and J ends, which lost 5 bases and 7 bases, there was a span of 12 bases. Written as DNA, the CDR3 is TGTGCCAGCAGTGGGACGCCAGGGAATTCACCCCTCCACTTT. Translating it yields CASSGTPGNSPLHF.

This chain uses TRBV11-3 with TRBJ1-5; 9 nucleotides align to TRBD1. After removal of 6 bases from V and 0 bases from J, the junction contained 15 bases not matched to a gene. Germline V gene lookup returns CDR1 SGHNT and CDR2 YENEEA. CDR3 length equals 19 residues. CDR3 protein: CASRGTGQGRGYSNQPQHF. The CDR3 nucleotides read TGTGCCAGCAGGGGAACGGGACAGGGAAGAGGGTATAGCAATCAGCCCCAGCATTTT.

V and J are TRBV11-2 and TRBJ2-5, with 9 bases identical to TRBD1. CDR1 is SGHAT, CDR2 FQNNGV, per germline. V gave up 4 bases and J gave up 4 bases; unmatched junction bases: 7. The CDR3 is 15 residues long. CDR3 DNA sequence: TGTGCCAGCAGCTCTCACAGGGGGCGGTCAGAGACCCAGTACTTC. Amino acids: CASSSHRGRSETQYF. The whole variable domain, filled in from reference TRBV11-2 and TRBJ2-5, reads EAGVAQSPRYKIIEKRQSVAFWCNPISGHATLYWYQQILGQGPKLLIQFQNNGVVDDSQLPKDRFSAERLKGVDSTLKIQPAKLEDSAVYLCASSSHRGRSETQYFGPGTRLLVL.

This rearrangement joins TRBV7-9 to TRBJ1-2; no firm D call. The CDR3 is 13 residues long. Per the germline V gene, CDR1 is SEHNR and CDR2 is FQNEAQ (reference sequence). V gave up 1 base and J gave up 4 bases, with 7 bases separating them. CDR3 nucleotides: TGTGCCAGCAGCTTAGGGTGGCGCTATGGCTACACCTTC. As protein: CASSLGWRYGYTF. The full variable domain, rest sourced from reference TRBV7-9 and TRBJ1-2, is DTGVSQNPRHKITKRGQNVTFRCDPISEHNRLYWYRQTLGQGPEFLTYFQNEAQLEKSRLLSDRFSAERPKGSFSTLEIQRTEQGDSAMYLCASSLGWRYGYTFGSGTRLTVV.

The chain uses TRBV4-1 and TRBJ2-1; TRBD1 or TRBD2 may be the D gene (5 bases each). Germline V gene lookup returns CDR1 MGHRA and CDR2 YSYEKL. V lost 6 bases, J lost 8 bases, and 11 bases lay in between. The CDR3 is 12 residues long. This chain's CDR3 is CASRGVGDEQFF. As DNA, the CDR3 is TGCGCCAGCAGGGGGGTAGGGGATGAGCAGTTCTTC.

The chain links TRBV2 to TRBJ1-6, with TRBD1 as a possible D gene (5 bases). Germline V CDR1 and CDR2: SNHLY, FYNNEI. The CDR3 runs to 15 residues. With 4 bases removed from V and 5 bases from J, the gap between germline ends came to 12 bases. Here the CDR3 reads CASSVEGQDNSPLHF. The DNA of the CDR3 is TGTGCCAGCAGTGTGGAGGGGCAGGATAATTCACCCCTCCACTTT.

The rearrangement links TRBV7-9 to TRBJ2-1; a possible D gene is TRBD1 (7 bases). The CDR3 runs to 18 residues. V was cut by 3 bases and J by 0 bases, with 18 bases left in between. Germline V lookup: CDR1 SEHNR, CDR2 FQNEAQ (reference sequence). Here the CDR3 reads CASSFPRGDTDSYNEQFF. The CDR3 DNA sequence: TGTGCCAGCAGCTTCCCCAGGGGGGACACGGACTCCTACAATGAGCAGTTCTTC.

The V gene is TRBV9, the J gene TRBJ2-3; possibly TRBD1 or TRBD2 for D (5 bases each). The germline CDR1 and CDR2 sequences are SGDLS and YYNGEE. V was shortened by 4 bases and J by 2 bases, with 11 bases between the two germline ends. The CDR3 runs 14 residues. CDR3 sequence: CASSTRDDTDTQYF. The CDR3 DNA is TGTGCCAGCAGCACCCGGGACGACACAGATACGCAGTATTTT.

The rearrangement uses TRBV28 and TRBJ2-5, with 8 nucleotides matching TRBD1. CDR3 length: 13 amino acids. V dropped 5 bases and J dropped 4; count of bases not matched to a gene: 3. Germline assignment: CDR1 MDHEN and CDR2 SYDVKM. The CDR3 protein is CASSTGGAETQYF. In DNA form, the CDR3 reads TGTGCCAGCAGTACAGGGGGAGCAGAGACCCAGTACTTC.